This T cell receptor beta chain appears in the sequencing data of a study of long-term antiretroviral therapy in people with HIV. Run at survey level, the immunoSEQ assay was version v3.0. TCRdb keeps only in-frame clones here, not all; method: immunoSEQ multiplex PCR. The sample has over 25,000 clones; 96% are singletons. Whole-study results and caveats: Blood obtained between about 2003 and 2018 may reflect older ART regimens.

At least one PBMC sample before ART and at least two after were required. People in the study who had HIV all got their treatment in the United States. With respect to this clone: Its specificity is not known.

The receptor comes from a man between 25 and 39 years old with HIV. The sequenced sample was unsorted PBMCs, obtained approximately 6.6 years after starting antiretroviral therapy.

The CDR3 region has the DNA TGTGCCAGCAGCGTGACAGGGGATACGCAGTATTTT. It specifies CASSVTGDTQYF. This rearrangement joins TRBV7-3 to TRBJ2-3; 7 bases agree with TRBD1. Per the germline V gene, CDR1 is SGHTA and CDR2 is FQGTGA. The length of the CDR3 is 12 residues. The V gene end was trimmed by 5 bases and the J gene end by 6 bases; junction bases not matched to a gene: 2.